Below are 27 T cell receptor beta chains sequenced from a single sample in a study of molecular identifiers for immune sequencing clone quantification. TCRdb re-analysed the PCR reads in MiXCR, keeping a single row per CDR3 protein. The top ten hold 0.7% to 1% of the sample, which has approximately 550,000 distinct CDR3 sequences, 20% to 25% seen once. Sequenced material: naive CD8+ T cells from blood, with Jurkat cell RNA spiked in. The subset is: FACS-sorted CD8+CD4-CCR7+CD45RA+ naive T cells. These receptors all come from a human donor in good health. Some libraries in this study had Jurkat cell RNA spiked in.

The chain couples TRBV19 to TRBJ2-7; D possibly uses TRBD1 or TRBD2 (6 bases each). CDR1 LNHDA and CDR2 SQIVND come from the germline V gene (reference sequence). The CDR3 sequence is 13 residues long. The germline V and J ends were trimmed by 4 bases and 5 bases, with 12 bases remaining between them. The CDR3 bases are TGTGCCAGTAGTACCACAGGGAGGAACGAGCAGTACTTC. Translation: CASSTTGRNEQYF.

A note on this clonotype: The junction departs from the called germline gene at one end, perhaps through a read error. V is TRBV19 and J is TRBJ2-1; D may match TRBD1 or TRBD2 (5 bases each). Germline V gene sequence: CDR1 LNHDA, CDR2 SQIVND (reference sequence). This CDR3 has 15 residues. CDR3 residues: CASSIGRGPGNEQVF. The CDR3 DNA follows: TGTGCCAGTAGTATAGGACGGGGCCCTGGGAATGAGCAGGTCTTC.

This clonotype was seen only a few times. The chain recombines TRBV19 with TRBJ1-5; TRBD1 aligns across 8 bases. The CDR3 contains 17 residues. CDR1 is LNHDA and CDR2 is SQIVND in the germline V gene (reference sequence). V gave up 9 bases and J gave up 1 base; unmatched junction bases: 14. CDR3 residues: CASLDRVGSSSNQPQHF. The CDR3 bases are TGTGCCAGCCTGGACAGGGTAGGTTCTTCGAGCAATCAGCCCCAGCATTTT.

This clonotype was picked up many times. This chain joins TRBV28 and TRBJ1-1; no clear D. The CDR3 is 13 amino acids. Germline CDR1 MDHEN, CDR2 SYDVKM. The V and J ends lost 7 bases and 11 bases respectively, with 20 bases between them. For the CDR3, the DNA is TGTGCCAGCACCATTCGGGCAGCCGAGGCGGCTTTCTTT. Its protein product is CASTIRAAEAAFF.

At least ten counts were recorded for this clonotype. DNA for the CDR3: TGTGCCAGCAGCCCCAAGACAGGGTCCGACATTTCCACAGATACGCAGTATTTT. Translating it yields CASSPKTGSDISTDTQYF. The chain links TRBV5-5 to TRBJ2-3, with 7 bases matching TRBD1. CDR3 length equals 18 residues. The V gene's germline CDR1 is SGHKS and CDR2 YYEKEE (reference sequence). After removal of 4 bases from V and 2 bases from J, the junction contained 16 bases not matched to a gene.

This clonotype occurred many times. V gene TRBV27 combines with J gene TRBJ1-1; TRBD1 matches 7 bases. In germline, CDR1 is MNHEY, CDR2 SMNVEV (reference sequence). J gave up 0 bases and V 4 bases, and 5 bases lay outside the gene matches. This CDR3 is 15 amino acids long. The CDR3 here is CASSYTGALNTEAFF. For the CDR3, the DNA is TGTGCCAGCAGTTACACAGGGGCACTGAACACTGAAGCTTTCTTT.

This clonotype was detected a few times. The chain employs TRBV27 and TRBJ1-1, with 8 bases lining up with TRBD1. After removal of 3 bases from V and 5 bases from J, the junction contained 8 bases not matched to a gene. The CDR3 is made up of 15 amino acids. In germline, CDR1 is MNHEY, CDR2 SMNVEV (reference sequence). The CDR3 loop reads CASSFLGQGDTEAFF. The DNA of the CDR3 is TGTGCCAGCAGTTTTTTAGGACAGGGCGATACTGAAGCTTTCTTT.

The gene calls are TRBV7-9 and TRBJ2-7, with a tentative D call TRBD2 (5 bases). V was trimmed by 4 bases and J by 0 bases, leaving 16 bases between them. The CDR3 runs 16 residues. Germline V gene sequence: CDR1 SEHNR, CDR2 FQNEAQ (reference sequence). CDR3 coding DNA: TGTGCCAGCAGCTCCGGACCAGCGGTATTCTCCTACGAGCAGTACTTC. Its translation: CASSSGPAVFSYEQYF.

In the case of this clonotype: A much larger clone is a single base away; this may be a read error. CDR3 coding DNA: TGTGCCACCTGCAGCGAGATTATAGCGGGATCCACAGATACGCAGTATTTT. Amino acid sequence: CATCSEIIAGSTDTQYF. The chain carries TRBV15 and TRBJ2-3; 8 bases align to TRBD2. The CDR3 contains 17 residues. The germline V gene has CDR1 LNHNV and CDR2 YYDKDF (reference sequence). The full variable domain, its missing parts supplied by reference TRBV15 and TRBJ2-3, is DAMVIQNPRYQVTQFGKPVTLSCSQTLNHNVMYWYQQKSSQAPKLLFHYYDKDFNNEADTPDNFQSRRPNTSFCFLDIRSPGLGDTAMYLCATCSEIIAGSTDTQYFGPGTRLTVL.

This clonotype came up many times. This chain joins TRBV6-1 and TRBJ2-4, with 8 positions matching TRBD1. The V gene's germline CDR1 is MNHNS and CDR2 SASEGT. V trimming: 5 bases; J trimming: 2 bases; junction bases outside the gene matches: 11. The CDR3 loop spans 17 amino acids. CDR3 nucleotide sequence: TGTGCCAGCAGTATTTCAGGGGGCGGAGGGCCCAAAAACATTCAGTACTTC. It specifies CASSISGGGGPKNIQYF.

At least ten counts were recorded for this clonotype. The chain joins TRBV12-3 or TRBV12-4 to TRBJ1-5, with 8 bases fitting TRBD1. V lost 5 bases to trimming and J lost 8 bases; unmatched junction nucleotides: 8. The CDR3 totals 14 residues. The CDR3 loop reads CASSADRDFEPQHF. CDR3 bases: TGTGCCAGCAGTGCGGACAGGGACTTCGAGCCCCAGCATTTT.

This clonotype was seen once. The rearrangement joins TRBV12-3 or TRBV12-4 to TRBJ2-7; TRBD1 might be the D (6 bases). The V end was cut by 6 bases, the J end by 0 bases, with 15 bases between. The CDR3 loop spans 15 amino acids. The CDR3 here is CASRGAGTHSYEQYF. The CDR3 DNA reads as TGTGCCAGCAGGGGGGCCGGGACACACTCCTACGAGCAGTACTTC.

As regards this clonotype: A much larger clone lies one base from this, so it may be a read error. This chain connects TRBV20-1 to TRBJ2-7; 7 nucleotides agree with TRBD2. The CDR3 is 14 residues long. Germline CDR1 is DFQATT and CDR2 is SNEGSKA (reference sequence). The CDR3: CSARMAAGHYGQYF. In DNA form, the CDR3 reads TGCAGTGCTAGAATGGCAGCGGGGCACTACGGGCAGTACTTC.

In regard to this clonotype: The junction and the germline gene differ at one end; a read error may be behind it. This chain links TRBV6-2 or TRBV6-3 with TRBJ1-1; D not resolved. The length of the CDR3 is 16 residues. CDR1 and CDR2 (germline): MNHEY, SVGEGT. CDR3 region: CANSYSSEQMNTEAFF. CDR3 nucleotide sequence: TGTGCCAACAGTTACTCGTCAGAGCAAATGAACACTGAAGCTTTCTTT.

This clonotype was seen more than once but under ten times. This chain joins TRBV7-9 and TRBJ2-7; possibly TRBD1 for D (6 bases). Germline V lookup: CDR1 SEHNR, CDR2 FQNEAQ (reference sequence). The V gene lost 5 bases and the J gene lost 3 bases, with 11 bases spanning the gap. CDR3 size: 13 residues. The CDR3 region is CASSRDTNYEQYF. DNA of the CDR3: TGTGCCAGCAGCCGGGACACCAACTACGAGCAGTACTTC.

This clonotype has ten or more counts. The rearrangement links TRBV29-1 to TRBJ2-5; D perhaps matches TRBD2 (6 bases). This CDR3 is built from 13 residues. Germline V gene data show CDR1 as SQVTM and CDR2 as ANQGSEA. V lost 3 bases and J lost 0, with 8 bases in between. The CDR3, as DNA: TGCAGCGTTGATTGGGGGGACCAAGAGACCCAGTACTTC. Translated: CSVDWGDQETQYF.

This clonotype was recorded many times. V usage is TRBV27 and J usage is TRBJ1-1, with D possibly TRBD1 on 6 matching bases. CDR3 size: 13 residues. V lost 4 bases and J lost 7, with 13 bases in between. Germline V CDR1 and CDR2: MNHEY, SMNVEV (reference sequence). The CDR3 bases are TGTGCCAGCAGTTCCGGCGGGACATTTGAAGCTTTCTTT. It yields the protein CASSSGGTFEAFF.

J is TRBJ2-7 and V is TRBV7-2; a possible D gene is TRBD1 (6 bases). CDR3 length: 15 amino acids. Germline V gives CDR1 SGHTA, CDR2 FQGNSA. V dropped 5 bases and J dropped 2 bases, with 16 bases sitting between them. The CDR3 DNA follows: TGTGCCAGCAGCAATTACAGGGTCCTCCCCTACGAGCAGTACTTC. Amino acids: CASSNYRVLPYEQYF.

This clonotype turned up a few times. V is TRBV15 and J is TRBJ1-5; 8 positions agree with TRBD1. Germline CDR1 reads LNHNV; CDR2 reads YYDKDF (reference sequence). V shed 0 bases and J 3 bases; nucleotides not matched to a gene: 10. The CDR3 covers 18 residues. The chain's CDR3 is CATSRDWLRQGPNQPQHF. The DNA of the CDR3 is TGTGCCACCAGCAGAGATTGGTTGAGACAGGGGCCCAATCAGCCCCAGCATTTT.

This clonotype was seen repeatedly, ten times or more. This chain connects TRBV6-2 or TRBV6-3 to TRBJ2-2; possibly TRBD1 for D (5 bases). Germline CDR1 and CDR2: MNHEY and SVGEGT. V dropped 0 bases and J dropped 5 bases, with 7 bases sitting between them. CDR3 length: 14 amino acids. CDR3 coding DNA: TGTGCCAGCAGTTACTCGACAGTAACCGGGGAGCTGTTTTTT. Translated, it gives CASSYSTVTGELFF.

This clonotype was counted a few times. The chain links TRBV4-1 to TRBJ2-7; D perhaps matches TRBD1 (6 bases). In germline, CDR1 is MGHRA, CDR2 YSYEKL. This CDR3 contains 18 residues. V lost 0 bases to trimming and J lost 4 bases, with 22 bases between them. The CDR3 bases are TGCGCCAGCAGCCAAGAGCCCCCCGGGACAAACTTCGGGTACGAGCAGTACTTC. Translating it yields CASSQEPPGTNFGYEQYF.

This clonotype has more than one count but fewer than ten. The chain couples TRBV27 to TRBJ1-3, with a possible D match to TRBD1 (5 bases). V dropped 3 bases and J dropped 2 bases, with 11 bases sitting between them. Germline V gene sequence: CDR1 MNHEY, CDR2 SMNVEV (reference sequence). The CDR3 has 15 residues. CDR3 region: CASSFMGTPGNTIYF. For the CDR3, the DNA is TGTGCCAGCAGTTTTATGGGGACCCCTGGAAACACCATATATTTT.

This chain links TRBV30 with TRBJ1-5, with D unclear. The V gene lost 2 bases and the J gene lost 0 bases, with 8 bases spanning the gap. There are 14 residues in the CDR3. Germline values: CDR1 GTSNPN, CDR2 SVGIG (reference sequence). The CDR3 reads CAWSNGDSNQPQHF. CDR3 in DNA: TGTGCCTGGAGTAACGGAGATAGCAATCAGCCCCAGCATTTT.

The chain links TRBV7-8 to TRBJ2-7, with a weak D call TRBD2 (7 bases). CDR1 is SGHVS and CDR2 is FQNEAQ in the germline V gene. V was cut by 6 bases and J by 5 bases, with 29 bases left in between. The CDR3 runs to 18 residues. CDR3 amino acids: CASSHQRGSRGGADEQYF. For the CDR3, the DNA is TGTGCCAGCAGTCATCAAAGGGGATCGAGAGGGGGGGCGGACGAGCAGTACTTC.

This clonotype was seen repeatedly, ten times or more. J is TRBJ2-7 and V is TRBV28, with D perhaps TRBD2 (6 bases). The V gene's germline CDR1 is MDHEN and CDR2 SYDVKM. The CDR3 has 17 amino acids. Trimming took off 6 bases at V and 2 bases at J, with 23 bases between the two ends. CDR3 coding DNA: TGTGCCAGCAGCTATCCGGAGGAGGGGTTAATCCCCTACGAGCAGTACTTC. Amino acids: CASSYPEEGLIPYEQYF.

The chain employs TRBV23-1 and TRBJ2-1, with 7 bases lining up with TRBD1. TRBV23-1 is an open reading frame, and its role is uncertain. The CDR3 is 17 amino acids. The junction had 17 bases not matched to a gene; V was cut back by 6 bases and J by 6 bases. DNA for the CDR3: TGCGCCAGCAGCCGCGACCAACAGGGGACGGAGTTCAATGAGCAGTTCTTC. Encoded protein: CASSRDQQGTEFNEQFF.

V and J are TRBV27 and TRBJ2-2; the D is unclear. The CDR3 is made up of 14 amino acids. The V end was cut by 6 bases, the J end by 2 bases, with 10 bases between. Germline V CDR1 and CDR2: MNHEY, SMNVEV (reference sequence). This CDR3 reads CASRARVNTGELFF. The CDR3 nucleotides read TGTGCCAGCAGGGCAAGGGTCAACACCGGGGAGCTGTTTTTT.